What follows are 14 T cell receptor beta chains derived from one specimen sequenced in a study of cytomegalovirus exposure and HLA in healthy donors. PCR primers comprised 60 Vbeta and 13 Jbeta primers. Some clones are missing from TCRdb's copy, which holds only in-frame ones; the method was immunoSEQ multiplex PCR. The sample lists roughly 130,000 clones, under 90% occurring once. The specimen sequenced was PBMCs. The receptors come from a woman in her forties in good health and CMV-seronegative.

V gene TRBV4-2 combines with J gene TRBJ1-1, with 7 bases lining up with TRBD1. V lost 7 bases, J lost 1 base, and 6 bases stayed unmatched. Germline assignment: CDR1 LGHNA and CDR2 YNFKEQ. The CDR3 runs to 14 residues. Here the CDR3 reads CASTSRDRNTEAFF. The CDR3, as DNA: TGTGCCAGCACGTCCCGGGACAGGAACACTGAAGCTTTCTTT.

The J gene is TRBJ2-1, the V gene TRBV5-6; 11 bases are shared with TRBD2. Germline loops: CDR1 SGHDT, CDR2 YYEEEE. This CDR3 is built from 15 residues. The V gene end was trimmed by 2 bases and the J gene end by 9 bases; junction bases not matched to a gene: 7. CDR3 DNA sequence: TGTGCCAGCAGCTTTGGTAGCGGGAGGGTGCTTGAGCAGTTCTTC. This codes for CASSFGSGRVLEQFF.

The chain couples TRBV7-9 to TRBJ2-1; D possibly corresponds to TRBD1 (6 bases). Germline assignment: CDR1 SEHNR and CDR2 FQNEAQ (reference sequence). The CDR3 is 14 residues long. V dropped 3 bases and J dropped 3 bases, with 9 bases sitting between them. The CDR3 region has the DNA TGTGCCAGCAGCTTTGGGGGCTTCTACAATGAGCAGTTCTTC. Amino acid sequence: CASSFGGFYNEQFF.

A few counts support this clone. V and J are TRBV5-6 and TRBJ1-1; D may be TRBD1 (6 bases). The CDR3 consists of 14 residues. Germline CDR1 is SGHDT and CDR2 is YYEEEE. Deletions cut 6 bases from V and 1 base from J, with 13 bases between. CDR3: CASKNRVANTEAFF. Written as DNA, the CDR3 is TGTGCCAGCAAAAACAGGGTGGCGAACACTGAAGCTTTCTTT.

The DNA of the CDR3 is TGTGCCAGCAGCCTAGGACAGGCGCCTCAGGGCTATGGCTACACCTTC. Translating it yields CASSLGQAPQGYGYTF. The chain uses TRBV7-2 and TRBJ1-2, with TRBD1 matching over 7 bases. Trimming at V came to 5 bases and at J to 4 bases, leaving 13 bases not matched to a gene. The CDR3 extends over 16 amino acids. The germline CDR1 and CDR2 sequences are SGHTA and FQGNSA.

The chain links TRBV6-1 to TRBJ2-7; TRBD1 agrees at 11 bases. CDR3 size: 13 residues. V dropped 2 bases and J dropped 7; count of bases not matched to a gene: 1. Germline V CDR1 and CDR2: MNHNS, SASEGT. The CDR3, as DNA: TGTGCCAGCAGTGAACGGGACAGGGGGGAGCAGTACTTC. As protein: CASSERDRGEQYF.

The chain links TRBV28 to TRBJ2-1; 12 bases match TRBD1. Germline trimming cut 6 bases from V and 4 bases from J; bases unmatched to any gene: 13. Germline V lookup: CDR1 MDHEN, CDR2 SYDVKM. The CDR3 contains 18 residues. The CDR3 region is CASRPGQGARLQYNEQFF. The CDR3, as DNA: TGTGCCAGCAGACCGGGACAGGGGGCGCGGTTGCAATACAATGAGCAGTTCTTC.

A few counts support this clone. The J gene is TRBJ1-1, the V gene TRBV30; possible D gene TRBD1, 6 bases. CDR3 length: 18 residues. Per germline, CDR1 GTSNPN and CDR2 SVGIG (reference sequence). The V end lost 3 bases, the J end lost 0 bases, and 23 bases lay between the germline ends. The CDR3 DNA sequence: TGTGCCTGGAGCCGTGGGGAAGCTCCGGACAGACTGAACACTGAAGCTTTCTTT. Amino acids: CAWSRGEAPDRLNTEAFF.

The J gene is TRBJ1-1, the V gene TRBV4-3; maybe TRBD1 (5 bases). CDR1 and CDR2 (germline): LGHNA, YSLEER. Trimming left V 4 bases short and J 4 bases short, with 13 bases between. This CDR3 region has 14 residues. The CDR3 region is CASSPTRGSTEAFF. In DNA, the CDR3 is TGCGCCAGCAGCCCCACCCGGGGGAGCACTGAAGCTTTCTTT.

This clone was counted once. The chain employs TRBV29-1 and TRBJ1-2; TRBD1 might be the D (6 bases). V was cut by 7 bases and J by 6 bases, with 27 bases left in between. Germline assignment: CDR1 SQVTM and CDR2 ANQGSEA. This CDR3 is built from 16 residues. CDR3 amino acids: CSDSIGGARDRNGYTF. The CDR3 region has the DNA TGCAGCGACTCAATTGGGGGGGCGCGAGATAGAAATGGCTACACCTTC.

J is TRBJ1-6 and V is TRBV28; 12 positions agree with TRBD1. Germline CDR1 and CDR2: MDHEN and SYDVKM. CDR3 size: 15 residues. V lost 4 bases to trimming and J lost 12 bases; unmatched junction nucleotides: 7. The CDR3 is CASSSSGTGGEPLHF. The CDR3 nucleotides read TGTGCCAGCAGTTCCTCCGGGACAGGGGGCGAACCCCTCCACTTT.

V gene TRBV6-5 combines with J gene TRBJ2-7; TRBD2 matches 8 bases. Trimming cost V 0 bases and J 4 bases; bases outside gene matches: 5. The V gene's germline CDR1 is MNHEY and CDR2 SVGAGI. This CDR3 has 15 amino acids. The CDR3 is CASSYSNSGTYEQYF. CDR3 DNA sequence: TGTGCCAGCAGTTACTCGAATAGCGGGACTTACGAGCAGTACTTC.

The CDR3 sequence is CASSHSRQGALGNSPLHF. The CDR3 nucleotides read TGTGCCAGCAGCCATTCAAGACAGGGGGCGCTTGGTAATTCACCCCTCCACTTT. The V gene is TRBV16, the J gene TRBJ1-6; 10 bases agree with TRBD1. The CDR3 totals 18 residues. Germline CDR1 is KGHSY and CDR2 is FQNENV. V gave up 3 bases and J gave up 6 bases; unmatched junction bases: 11.

V is TRBV28 and J is TRBJ2-5; D perhaps matches TRBD1 (7 bases). Trimming stripped 4 bases from V and 2 bases from J, with 23 bases between. The length of the CDR3 is 18 residues. CDR1 is MDHEN, CDR2 SYDVKM, per germline. Written as DNA, the CDR3 is TGTGCCAGCAGTTCGCACCGGGGGACAGTTATTGCACAAGAGACCCAGTACTTC. It codes for CASSSHRGTVIAQETQYF.